The rows below give T cell receptor beta chains drawn from one sample of a study of T cell repertoires in cytomegalovirus infection. These TCRs are of unknown antigen specificity. TCRdb re-called the reads with MiXCR, one entry per CDR3 protein. The repertoire has under 150,000 distinct CDR3 sequences, 20% to 30% of them found once; the top ten carry 30% to 40%. Source material: PBMCs, sequenced either directly or after in vitro stimulation (not recorded which). These receptors were obtained from a human donor in good health (CMV status not recorded). Some clones in this sample may be carry-over from other donors' samples. Both conserved end residues are part of each CDR3. A D gene is named only where the DNA matches it firmly. Not all rows give a size; the values are once, few, many and, for expanded clones, a class.

cdr3_nt: TGTGCCAGCCGCGTCCAGAAGAAGAATGAAAAACTGTTTTTT; cdr3_aa: CASRVQKKNEKLFF; clone_size: few; v_call: TRBV6-2/TRBV6-3; d_call: NA; j_call: TRBJ1-4
cdr3_nt: TGTGCCAGCAGTGATAGAGCGGGGAACTCCTACAATGAGCAGTTCTTC; cdr3_aa: CASSDRAGNSYNEQFF; clone_size: NA; v_call: TRBV2; d_call: TRBD2; j_call: TRBJ2-1
cdr3_nt: TGTGCCAGCTCACCACTTGCTGGGAGCCGAGGCACTGAGCAGTTCTTC; cdr3_aa: CASSPLAGSRGTEQFF; clone_size: few; v_call: TRBV18; d_call: NA; j_call: TRBJ2-1
cdr3_nt: TGTGCCAGCAGCTTAGTTTCGGGGGCGATCCAAGAGACCCAGTACTTC; cdr3_aa: CASSLVSGAIQETQYF; clone_size: many; v_call: TRBV7-2; d_call: NA; j_call: TRBJ2-5
cdr3_nt: TGTGCCAGCAGCTGGGGAGGAACAGGTTTCGAAGGCTACACCTTC; cdr3_aa: CASSWGGTGFEGYTF; clone_size: few; v_call: TRBV5-4; d_call: NA; j_call: TRBJ1-2
cdr3_nt: TGTGCCAGCAGCTCCCGCTACAATGAGCAGTTCTTC; cdr3_aa: CASSSRYNEQFF; clone_size: many; v_call: TRBV11-3; d_call: NA; j_call: TRBJ2-1
cdr3_nt: TGTGCCAGCGGCGAACTAGCGGGGGTCTACAATGAGCAGTTCTTC; cdr3_aa: CASGELAGVYNEQFF; clone_size: many; v_call: TRBV28; d_call: TRBD2; j_call: TRBJ2-1
cdr3_nt: TGTGCCAGCAGCGTAGCAGGGGGAGGGGCCAACGTCCTGACTTTC; cdr3_aa: CASSVAGGGANVLTF; clone_size: NA; v_call: TRBV9; d_call: TRBD1; j_call: TRBJ2-6
cdr3_nt: TGTGCCAGCAGCTTGGATACGAGCGGGAGGGCTGCAGGGGAGCTGTTTTTT; cdr3_aa: CASSLDTSGRAAGELFF; clone_size: NA; v_call: TRBV5-4; d_call: TRBD2; j_call: TRBJ2-2
cdr3_nt: TGTGCCAGTAGCACCCCTCTGGGGGCGGTCACAGATACGCAGTATTTT; cdr3_aa: CASSTPLGAVTDTQYF; clone_size: many; v_call: TRBV19; d_call: NA; j_call: TRBJ2-3
cdr3_nt: TGTGCCAGTAGTCGGGAACCCTCCTACAATGAGCAGTTCTTC; cdr3_aa: CASSREPSYNEQFF; clone_size: NA; v_call: TRBV19; d_call: NA; j_call: TRBJ2-1
cdr3_nt: TGTGCCAGCAGCTTGGGTGTAGGACTGAAATACAATGAGCAGTTCTTC; cdr3_aa: CASSLGVGLKYNEQFF; clone_size: few; v_call: TRBV7-2; d_call: NA; j_call: TRBJ2-1
cdr3_nt: TGTGCCAGCAGTTTCCAGGGAGGGGCCTACGAGCAGTACTTC; cdr3_aa: CASSFQGGAYEQYF; clone_size: NA; v_call: TRBV27; d_call: TRBD2; j_call: TRBJ2-7
cdr3_nt: TGTGCCAGCAGTGAAGTTAATCTTAATCAGCCCCAGCATTTT; cdr3_aa: CASSEVNLNQPQHF; clone_size: few; v_call: TRBV6-1; d_call: NA; j_call: TRBJ1-5
cdr3_nt: TGTGCCAGCAGCCAACTAGCGGGAGGGCCGCTTCCTTATGAGCAGTTCTTC; cdr3_aa: CASSQLAGGPLPYEQFF; clone_size: NA; v_call: TRBV14; d_call: TRBD2; j_call: TRBJ2-1
cdr3_nt: TGTGCCAGCAGCCCTCAAATGAACACTGAAGCTTTCTTT; cdr3_aa: CASSPQMNTEAFF; clone_size: NA; v_call: TRBV7-3; d_call: NA; j_call: TRBJ1-1
cdr3_nt: TGTGCCAGCAGCGTAGACCCAGGGGGCGGATATGGCTACACCTTC; cdr3_aa: CASSVDPGGGYGYTF; clone_size: NA; v_call: TRBV9; d_call: TRBD1; j_call: TRBJ1-2
cdr3_nt: TGTGCCAGTCTTACTCCAGGGACGGGCTATGGCTACACCTTC; cdr3_aa: CASLTPGTGYGYTF; clone_size: NA; v_call: TRBV2; d_call: NA; j_call: TRBJ1-2
cdr3_nt: TGTGCCAGCAGCTTCCGGACTACGATATCAGATACGCAGTATTTT; cdr3_aa: CASSFRTTISDTQYF; clone_size: NA; v_call: TRBV13; d_call: NA; j_call: TRBJ2-3
cdr3_nt: TGTGCCAGCAGTTGGACTAGCGAGAACACCGGGGAGCTGTTTTTT; cdr3_aa: CASSWTSENTGELFF; clone_size: many; v_call: TRBV7-6; d_call: TRBD2; j_call: TRBJ2-2
cdr3_nt: TGTGCCAGCTCACCAACTACACCGGGACAGGGCTCTGGGGCCAACGTCCTGACTTTC; cdr3_aa: CASSPTTPGQGSGANVLTF; clone_size: once; v_call: TRBV18; d_call: TRBD1; j_call: TRBJ2-6
cdr3_nt: TGCAGCGTTGAGGTAGACAGCGGCTATGGCTACACCTTC; cdr3_aa: CSVEVDSGYGYTF; clone_size: few; v_call: TRBV29-1; d_call: NA; j_call: TRBJ1-2
cdr3_nt: TGTGCCAGTAGCCCACCACTCTCCTACGAGCAGTACTTC; cdr3_aa: CASSPPLSYEQYF; clone_size: few; v_call: TRBV19; d_call: NA; j_call: TRBJ2-7
cdr3_nt: TGTGCCAGCAGCCCTATACAGGGGGCGAACACCGGGGAGCTGTTTTTT; cdr3_aa: CASSPIQGANTGELFF; clone_size: few; v_call: TRBV7-6; d_call: TRBD1; j_call: TRBJ2-2
cdr3_nt: TGTGCCAGCAGCTTCCATCAGGGAAAACTGTTTTTT; cdr3_aa: CASSFHQGKLFF; clone_size: many; v_call: TRBV11-3; d_call: NA; j_call: TRBJ1-4
cdr3_nt: TGTGCCAGCAGTTACTCGGCGCCGAGACAAACTTCGAGCTACGAGCAGTACTTC; cdr3_aa: CASSYSAPRQTSSYEQYF; clone_size: NA; v_call: TRBV6-5; d_call: NA; j_call: TRBJ2-7
cdr3_nt: TGCAGTGCTAGAGGGAGGGGGAGTATTAGTAATGAGCAGTTCTTC; cdr3_aa: CSARGRGSISNEQFF; clone_size: NA; v_call: TRBV20-1; d_call: NA; j_call: TRBJ2-1
cdr3_nt: TGCAGTCCCAAGCCCCTAGCAGGGGCCGATACGCAGTATTTT; cdr3_aa: CSPKPLAGADTQYF; clone_size: few; v_call: TRBV20-1; d_call: NA; j_call: TRBJ2-3
cdr3_nt: TGTGCCAGCAGCTTACAGGGCGGGAGGGCCGTTGGGGCCAACGTCCTGACTTTC; cdr3_aa: CASSLQGGRAVGANVLTF; clone_size: NA; v_call: TRBV7-3; d_call: TRBD2; j_call: TRBJ2-6
cdr3_nt: TGTGCCAGCAGTGAAGAGGAGGGGATGGGAGAGACCCAGTACTTC; cdr3_aa: CASSEEEGMGETQYF; clone_size: few; v_call: TRBV6-1; d_call: NA; j_call: TRBJ2-5
cdr3_nt: TGTGCCAGCAGTTTATTGGGGACTAGCGGGAGTGGAGATACGCAGTATTTT; cdr3_aa: CASSLLGTSGSGDTQYF; clone_size: many; v_call: TRBV27; d_call: TRBD2; j_call: TRBJ2-3
cdr3_nt: TGTGCCAGCAGTAAACCGGGACAGCTGGCCAAAAACATTCAGTACTTC; cdr3_aa: CASSKPGQLAKNIQYF; clone_size: few; v_call: TRBV28; d_call: TRBD1; j_call: TRBJ2-4
cdr3_nt: TGTGCCTGGAGTCCCCCCTGGGGCCCAGATACGCAGTATTTT; cdr3_aa: CAWSPPWGPDTQYF; clone_size: NA; v_call: TRBV30; d_call: NA; j_call: TRBJ2-3
cdr3_nt: TGTGCCAGCAGCTCGGAGATTAGAAGACTAGCGGGATCGGATGAGCAGTTCTTC; cdr3_aa: CASSSEIRRLAGSDEQFF; clone_size: few; v_call: TRBV11-2; d_call: TRBD2; j_call: TRBJ2-1
cdr3_nt: TGTGCCATCAGTGAGTCGACTAGCGGTTCCTACGAGCAGTACTTC; cdr3_aa: CAISESTSGSYEQYF; clone_size: many; v_call: TRBV10-3; d_call: TRBD2; j_call: TRBJ2-7
cdr3_nt: TGTGCCACCAGTGATTTGGGAAACGCAGGGGAAAACAATGAGCAGTTCTTC; cdr3_aa: CATSDLGNAGENNEQFF; clone_size: NA; v_call: TRBV24-1; d_call: NA; j_call: TRBJ2-1
cdr3_nt: TGTGCCAGTAGAGAAGCGGGAGGGCCTTCCCAGTACTTC; cdr3_aa: CASREAGGPSQYF; clone_size: many; v_call: TRBV7-2; d_call: TRBD2; j_call: TRBJ2-5
cdr3_nt: TGCGCCAGCAGCCAAGTAGGCAGCAATAACTATGGCTACACCTTC; cdr3_aa: CASSQVGSNNYGYTF; clone_size: once; v_call: TRBV4-3; d_call: NA; j_call: TRBJ1-2
cdr3_nt: TGTGCCAGCAGTCCTGCCAGGCGAGGAAACACCATATATTTT; cdr3_aa: CASSPARRGNTIYF; clone_size: NA; v_call: TRBV7-2; d_call: NA; j_call: TRBJ1-3
cdr3_nt: TGCGCCAGCAGCCAAGGACAGGGGTATCCCGGGGAGCTGTTTTTT; cdr3_aa: CASSQGQGYPGELFF; clone_size: NA; v_call: TRBV4-1; d_call: TRBD1; j_call: TRBJ2-2
cdr3_nt: TGTGCCAGCAGCGCCGACGGGGGGGAAACCTACGAGCAGTACTTC; cdr3_aa: CASSADGGETYEQYF; clone_size: NA; v_call: TRBV7-9; d_call: TRBD2; j_call: TRBJ2-7
cdr3_nt: TGTGCCAGCAGCCAAGTTGCTCAGCGGGAGACAGATACGCAGTATTTT; cdr3_aa: CASSQVAQRETDTQYF; clone_size: few; v_call: TRBV3-1; d_call: TRBD2; j_call: TRBJ2-3
cdr3_nt: TGTGCCAGCAGCCAGGGAAGGGGAATCAATGAGCAGTTCTTC; cdr3_aa: CASSQGRGINEQFF; clone_size: NA; v_call: TRBV5-4; d_call: NA; j_call: TRBJ2-1
cdr3_nt: TGCAGCGTTCGCAGGGGGCCCTACGAGCAGTACTTC; cdr3_aa: CSVRRGPYEQYF; clone_size: NA; v_call: TRBV29-1; d_call: TRBD1; j_call: TRBJ2-7
cdr3_nt: TGTGCCAGCAGTTTACTTTCGGGCAGTCCCCCTTCTATCTTC; cdr3_aa: CASSLLSGSPPSIF; clone_size: few; v_call: TRBV28; d_call: NA; j_call: TRBJ2-7
cdr3_nt: TGTGCCAGCAGCTTTATTGGCCGTGGGAGGCCGGGTACAGAGACCCAGTACTTC; cdr3_aa: CASSFIGRGRPGTETQYF; clone_size: many; v_call: TRBV7-6; d_call: NA; j_call: TRBJ2-5
cdr3_nt: TGTGCCTGGGAATGGAACACTGAAGCTTTCTTT; cdr3_aa: CAWEWNTEAFF; clone_size: few; v_call: TRBV30; d_call: NA; j_call: TRBJ1-1
cdr3_nt: TGTGCCAGCAGCCAAATGGCGGGTCTACGACCAGATACGCAGTATTTT; cdr3_aa: CASSQMAGLRPDTQYF; clone_size: few; v_call: TRBV14; d_call: NA; j_call: TRBJ2-3
cdr3_nt: TGTGCCATCAAAGGCGGGAGGTTGGATACGCAGTATTTT; cdr3_aa: CAIKGGRLDTQYF; clone_size: NA; v_call: TRBV10-3; d_call: TRBD2; j_call: TRBJ2-3
cdr3_nt: TGCAGTGCTAGAGATTCGCGGAAGAGCACAGATACGCAGTATTTT; cdr3_aa: CSARDSRKSTDTQYF; clone_size: NA; v_call: TRBV20-1; d_call: NA; j_call: TRBJ2-3
cdr3_nt: TGCAGTGCTAGATGGGGAGGAAGGGGCAATGAGCAGTTCTTC; cdr3_aa: CSARWGGRGNEQFF; clone_size: NA; v_call: TRBV20-1; d_call: NA; j_call: TRBJ2-1
cdr3_nt: TGTGCCAGCAGCTCACCAGCGGGAGAGGCAGATACGCAGTATTTT; cdr3_aa: CASSSPAGEADTQYF; clone_size: NA; v_call: TRBV7-9; d_call: TRBD2; j_call: TRBJ2-3
cdr3_nt: TGTGCCACCAGTGATAGCGGTAAGGTAGGCAATCAGCCCCAGCATTTT; cdr3_aa: CATSDSGKVGNQPQHF; clone_size: NA; v_call: TRBV24-1; d_call: NA; j_call: TRBJ1-5